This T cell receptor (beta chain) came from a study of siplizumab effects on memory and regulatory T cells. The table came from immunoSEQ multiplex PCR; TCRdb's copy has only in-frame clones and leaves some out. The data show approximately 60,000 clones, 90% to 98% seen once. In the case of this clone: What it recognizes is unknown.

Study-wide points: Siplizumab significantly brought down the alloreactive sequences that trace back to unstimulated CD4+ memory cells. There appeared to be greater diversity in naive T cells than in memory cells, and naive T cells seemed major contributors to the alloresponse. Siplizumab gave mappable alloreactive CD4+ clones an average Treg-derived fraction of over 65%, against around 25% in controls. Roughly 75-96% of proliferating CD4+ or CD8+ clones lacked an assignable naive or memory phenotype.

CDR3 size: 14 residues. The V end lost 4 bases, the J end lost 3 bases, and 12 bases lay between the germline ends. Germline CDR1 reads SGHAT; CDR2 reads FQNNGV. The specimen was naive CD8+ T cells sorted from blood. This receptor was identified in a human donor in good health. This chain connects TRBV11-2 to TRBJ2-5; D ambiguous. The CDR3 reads CASSSPAFEETQYF. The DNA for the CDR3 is TGTGCCAGCAGCTCCCCGGCCTTCGAAGAGACCCAGTACTTC.